The rows below give T cell receptor beta chains drawn from one sample of a study of radiation and T cells in renal cell carcinoma. Some clones are missing from TCRdb's copy, which holds only in-frame ones; the method was immunoSEQ multiplex PCR. The data show 150,000 to 200,000 clones, less than 90% seen once. This specimen was blood, taken from a patient whose treatment included radiotherapy and nephrectomy. These receptors came from a woman aged 50 to 65 with renal cell carcinoma. CDR3s include the opening cysteine and the closing phenylalanine or tryptophan. A D gene is named only where the DNA matches it firmly. Size is stated for part of the rows, as once, few or many counts, or as a class when the clone is expanded.

DNA: TGTGCCCGTACCGGGACGCCTGACGGAAACGCCATATATTTT; CDR3: CARTGTPDGNAIYF; J: TRBJ1-3; size: .; D: .; V: TRBV30
DNA: TGTGCCAGCAGCTCCGGGACATCTAACTATGGCTACACCTTC; CDR3: CASSSGTSNYGYTF; J: TRBJ1-2; size: .; D: .; V: TRBV7-2
DNA: TGTGCCAGCAGCTGGGTATCACAGGGTTCGACGCGAGGCTACACCTTC; CDR3: CASSWVSQGSTRGYTF; J: TRBJ1-2; size: .; D: .; V: TRBV7-9
DNA: TGTGCCAGCAGTGCCCCGGGACAGGGGGCGCGGAGCAATCAGCCCCAGCATTTT; CDR3: CASSAPGQGARSNQPQHF; J: TRBJ1-5; size: .; D: TRBD1; V: TRBV6-4
DNA: TGTGCCAGCAGTCTTGACAGGGGTGGCTACACCTTC; CDR3: CASSLDRGGYTF; J: TRBJ1-2; size: .; D: TRBD1; V: TRBV6-1
DNA: TGCGCCAGCAGCCCTACTAGCGGAGTAAACACCGGGGAGCTGTTTTTT; CDR3: CASSPTSGVNTGELFF; J: TRBJ2-2; size: .; D: TRBD2; V: TRBV5-1
DNA: TGTGCCAGCAGCCCCGGGACGGCCCGGCGGAACGAGCAGTACTTC; CDR3: CASSPGTARRNEQYF; J: TRBJ2-7; size: .; D: .; V: TRBV6-6
DNA: TGTGCCAGCAGCCAGACAGCCAACTATGGCTACACCTTC; CDR3: CASSQTANYGYTF; J: TRBJ1-2; size: once; D: .; V: TRBV7-3
DNA: TGTGCCAGCAGTGAAGCGTTAAGGGGAGCCCAGTACTTC; CDR3: CASSEALRGAQYF; J: TRBJ2-5; size: .; D: .; V: TRBV6-1
DNA: TGCGCCAGCAGCGGTACAGCCCCTTCTAACTATGGCTACACCTTC; CDR3: CASSGTAPSNYGYTF; J: TRBJ1-2; size: .; D: .; V: TRBV10-2
DNA: TGTGCCAGCTCACCGCAACTCACTAGCGGGGGGGCCGATACGCAGTATTTT; CDR3: CASSPQLTSGGADTQYF; J: TRBJ2-3; size: .; D: TRBD2; V: TRBV18
DNA: TGTGCCAGCAGCCGCGACTTGGGGCAGTTCTTC; CDR3: CASSRDLGQFF; J: TRBJ2-1; size: .; D: .; V: TRBV7-8
DNA: TGTGCCAGCAGCCAAGATGACCAGACAGCGTCCACAGATACGCAGTATTTT; CDR3: CASSQDDQTASTDTQYF; J: TRBJ2-3; size: .; D: .; V: TRBV4-2
DNA: TGTGCCAGCAGCTTAAGAGGAACCGGACTAGCGGGCACAGATACGCAGTATTTT; CDR3: CASSLRGTGLAGTDTQYF; J: TRBJ2-3; size: .; D: TRBD2; V: TRBV7-9
DNA: TGTGCCAGCAGCTGGCTGAACTATGGCTACACCTTC; CDR3: CASSWLNYGYTF; J: TRBJ1-2; size: .; D: .; V: TRBV13
DNA: TGTGCCAGCAGTGAATCCACAGGCTCCTACGAGCAGTACTTC; CDR3: CASSESTGSYEQYF; J: TRBJ2-7; size: .; D: .; V: TRBV25-1
DNA: TGCGCCAGCAGCTTGGCCGGGCGAGCTAGGGGGGTACAAGAGACCCAGTACTTC; CDR3: CASSLAGRARGVQETQYF; J: TRBJ2-5; size: .; D: .; V: TRBV5-1
DNA: TGTGCCAGCAGTGATGCGGGATTAATGAACACTGAAGCTTTCTTT; CDR3: CASSDAGLMNTEAFF; J: TRBJ1-1; size: .; D: .; V: TRBV6-1
DNA: TGTGCCAGCAGTGTCCTACAGGGAACCGGGGAGCTGTTTTTT; CDR3: CASSVLQGTGELFF; J: TRBJ2-2; size: .; D: .; V: TRBV6-4
DNA: TGTGCCATCAGTGAGGGGGTAGCGGGGGAGGGCACAGATACGCAGTATTTT; CDR3: CAISEGVAGEGTDTQYF; J: TRBJ2-3; size: .; D: TRBD2; V: TRBV10-3
DNA: TGTGCTAGCGCCTCCGGCCAACCCCCCTACGAGCAGTACTTC; CDR3: CASASGQPPYEQYF; J: TRBJ2-7; size: .; D: .; V: TRBV7-7
DNA: TGTGCCAGCAGCGGACAGGGGGCCTACGAGCAGTACTTC; CDR3: CASSGQGAYEQYF; J: TRBJ2-7; size: .; D: TRBD1; V: TRBV9
DNA: TGTGCCAGCAGCTTAGATCCGGGACAACACCGACTTGGCGTGACCCAGTACTTC; CDR3: CASSLDPGQHRLGVTQYF; J: TRBJ2-5; size: .; D: .; V: TRBV13
DNA: TGCGCCAGCAGCCAAGCCGGCTACACCCAGTACTTC; CDR3: CASSQAGYTQYF; J: TRBJ2-5; size: .; D: .; V: TRBV4-1
DNA: TGTGCCAGCAGGTCGCAGGGGGTTACCGGGGAGCTGTTTTTT; CDR3: CASRSQGVTGELFF; J: TRBJ2-2; size: .; D: TRBD1; V: TRBV6-1
DNA: TGCAGCGCCCGGGACAGGGCTGGCTACACCTTC; CDR3: CSARDRAGYTF; J: TRBJ1-2; size: few; D: TRBD1; V: TRBV29-1
DNA: TGTGCCAGCAGTGAAAGAACTCTTGAAGCTTTCTTT; CDR3: CASSERTLEAFF; J: TRBJ1-1; size: .; D: .; V: TRBV6-1
DNA: TGCGCCAGCAGTGAGTCAATCGGCATAGATGGCTACACCTTC; CDR3: CASSESIGIDGYTF; J: TRBJ1-2; size: .; D: .; V: TRBV10-2
DNA: TGTGCCAGCAGCTTGGCCCGGACAGCCCAAGAGACCCAGTACTTC; CDR3: CASSLARTAQETQYF; J: TRBJ2-5; size: .; D: .; V: TRBV5-4
DNA: TGTGCCAGCAGCTTAGGGGAGGGGACCCAGTACTTC; CDR3: CASSLGEGTQYF; J: TRBJ2-5; size: .; D: TRBD2; V: TRBV11-1
DNA: TGTGCCAGCAGCTTGGAGGGTAGGGAGACCCAGTACTTC; CDR3: CASSLEGRETQYF; J: TRBJ2-5; size: .; D: .; V: TRBV5-4
DNA: TGTGCCTGGGCAGAACAGGGGATCAACTATGGCTACACCTTC; CDR3: CAWAEQGINYGYTF; J: TRBJ1-2; size: .; D: TRBD1; V: TRBV30
DNA: TGTGCCAGCAGCCGGGACAGGGGCCTAGACTATGGCTACACCTTC; CDR3: CASSRDRGLDYGYTF; J: TRBJ1-2; size: .; D: TRBD1; V: TRBV7-2
DNA: TGCAGCGTTGATGGGTCCTCTGGGGCCAACGTCCTGACTTTC; CDR3: CSVDGSSGANVLTF; J: TRBJ2-6; size: .; D: .; V: TRBV29-1
DNA: TGTGCCAGCAGTGAAGGGGAGAGGCATGGCTACACCTTC; CDR3: CASSEGERHGYTF; J: TRBJ1-2; size: .; D: .; V: TRBV2
DNA: TGTGCCAGCAGCGTAGGACAGGGGAGGCTTGGAGAGACCCAGTACTTC; CDR3: CASSVGQGRLGETQYF; J: TRBJ2-5; size: .; D: TRBD1; V: TRBV11-3
DNA: TGTGCCTGGACCAGGGGATACACTGAAGCTTTCTTT; CDR3: CAWTRGYTEAFF; J: TRBJ1-1; size: .; D: .; V: TRBV30
DNA: TGTGCCAGCACCCTTACGGGGAGGGAGGGCTACACCTTC; CDR3: CASTLTGREGYTF; J: TRBJ1-2; size: few; D: .; V: TRBV6-5
DNA: TGTGCCAGCAGCTTCTGGGGACCTGCGAGCTATGGCTACACCTTC; CDR3: CASSFWGPASYGYTF; J: TRBJ1-2; size: once; D: .; V: TRBV7-9
DNA: TGTGCCAGCAGCTTAGGATACAGGGCCTATGGCTACACCTTC; CDR3: CASSLGYRAYGYTF; J: TRBJ1-2; size: .; D: .; V: TRBV7-2
DNA: TGTGCCAGCCGACTCGGCCGGGTCAATGAGCAGTTCTTC; CDR3: CASRLGRVNEQFF; J: TRBJ2-1; size: .; D: .; V: TRBV6-5
DNA: TGTGCCACCAGCAGTGCAGGGGTGACTGGGGCCAACGTCCTGACTTTC; CDR3: CATSSAGVTGANVLTF; J: TRBJ2-6; size: once; D: .; V: TRBV15
DNA: TGTGCCAGCAGCTTAGCGGGGGGGTCAGGCTATGGCTACACCTTC; CDR3: CASSLAGGSGYGYTF; J: TRBJ1-2; size: .; D: .; V: TRBV7-9
DNA: TGTGCCAGCAGCCTCGGGACTAGCGGGGGGACTGGGACAGATACGCAGTATTTT; CDR3: CASSLGTSGGTGTDTQYF; J: TRBJ2-3; size: once; D: TRBD2; V: TRBV7-9
DNA: TGTGCCAGCAGCGTGACAGCGGGGGCCCTCACAGATACGCAGTATTTT; CDR3: CASSVTAGALTDTQYF; J: TRBJ2-3; size: .; D: TRBD2; V: TRBV5-4
DNA: TGTGCCAGCAGCTCAGCGGGGGGGCGGGCAGATACGCAGTATTTT; CDR3: CASSSAGGRADTQYF; J: TRBJ2-3; size: .; D: TRBD2; V: TRBV6-1
DNA: TGCGCCAGCAGCTCGGACAGTCCGAACACCGGGGAGCTGTTTTTT; CDR3: CASSSDSPNTGELFF; J: TRBJ2-2; size: .; D: .; V: TRBV5-1
DNA: TGTGCCAGCAGCTTAGTGTCAGCTAGTCGGGGCTACACCTTC; CDR3: CASSLVSASRGYTF; J: TRBJ1-2; size: few; D: .; V: TRBV7-9
DNA: TGTGCCAGCAGCTTACGGGGGGAATTTGGCTACACCTTC; CDR3: CASSLRGEFGYTF; J: TRBJ1-2; size: .; D: .; V: TRBV7-9
DNA: TGTGCCAGTAGTATAGGCCTGAGCTACGAGCAGTACTTC; CDR3: CASSIGLSYEQYF; J: TRBJ2-7; size: .; D: .; V: TRBV19
DNA: TGCAGCGTTGAACGGACAGGGGGTGACGAGCAGTACTTC; CDR3: CSVERTGGDEQYF; J: TRBJ2-7; size: .; D: TRBD1; V: TRBV29-1
DNA: TGTGCCAGCAGTTCATTGAAGGATACGCAGTATTTT; CDR3: CASSSLKDTQYF; J: TRBJ2-3; size: once; D: .; V: TRBV6-6
DNA: TGTGCCAGCAGTGTAAGCGTGCTTTCGATAACTGAAGCTTTCTTT; CDR3: CASSVSVLSITEAFF; J: TRBJ1-1; size: few; D: .; V: TRBV6-1
DNA: TGTGCCAGCAGCCCCGGATTAAACGGGGACACTGAAGCTTTCTTT; CDR3: CASSPGLNGDTEAFF; J: TRBJ1-1; size: .; D: .; V: TRBV5-4